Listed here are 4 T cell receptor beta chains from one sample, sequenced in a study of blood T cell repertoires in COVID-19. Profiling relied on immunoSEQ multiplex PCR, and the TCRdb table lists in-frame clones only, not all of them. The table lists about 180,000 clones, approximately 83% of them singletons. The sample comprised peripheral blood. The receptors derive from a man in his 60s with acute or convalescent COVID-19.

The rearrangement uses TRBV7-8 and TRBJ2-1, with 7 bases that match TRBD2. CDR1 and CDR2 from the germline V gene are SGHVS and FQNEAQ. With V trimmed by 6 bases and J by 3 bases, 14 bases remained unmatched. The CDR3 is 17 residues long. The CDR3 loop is CASSHAPGGRDYNEQFF. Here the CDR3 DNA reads TGTGCCAGCAGTCACGCCCCCGGAGGGAGGGACTACAATGAGCAGTTCTTC. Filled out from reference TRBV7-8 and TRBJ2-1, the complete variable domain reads GAGVSQSPRYKVAKRGQDVALRCDPISGHVSLFWYQQALGQGPEFLTYFQNEAQLDKSGLPSDRFFAERPEGSVSTLKIQRTQQEDSAVYLCASSHAPGGRDYNEQFFGPGTRLTVL.

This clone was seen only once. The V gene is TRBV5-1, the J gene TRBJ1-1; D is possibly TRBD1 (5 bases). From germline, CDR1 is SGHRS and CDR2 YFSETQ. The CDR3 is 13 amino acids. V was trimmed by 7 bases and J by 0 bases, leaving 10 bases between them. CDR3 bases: TGCGCCAGCCTGGGGCCGATGAACACTGAAGCTTTCTTT. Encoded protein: CASLGPMNTEAFF. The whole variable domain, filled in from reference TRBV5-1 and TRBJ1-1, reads KAGVTQTPRYLIKTRGQQVTLSCSPISGHRSVSWYQQTPGQGLQFLFEYFSETQRNKGNFPGRFSGRQFSNSRSEMNVSTLELGDSALYLCASLGPMNTEAFFGQGTRLTVV.

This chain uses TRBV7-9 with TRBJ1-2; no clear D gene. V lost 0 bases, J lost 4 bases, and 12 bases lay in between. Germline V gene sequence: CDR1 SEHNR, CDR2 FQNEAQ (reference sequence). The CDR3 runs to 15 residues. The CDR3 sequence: CASSLAERGSYGYTF. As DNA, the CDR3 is TGTGCCAGCAGCTTAGCGGAGCGCGGGAGCTATGGCTACACCTTC.

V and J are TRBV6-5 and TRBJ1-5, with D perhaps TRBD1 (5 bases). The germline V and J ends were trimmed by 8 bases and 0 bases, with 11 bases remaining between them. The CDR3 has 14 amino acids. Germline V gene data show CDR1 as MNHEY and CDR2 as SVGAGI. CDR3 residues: CASRDWDSNQPQHF. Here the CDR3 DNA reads TGTGCCAGCCGGGACTGGGATAGCAATCAGCCCCAGCATTTT.